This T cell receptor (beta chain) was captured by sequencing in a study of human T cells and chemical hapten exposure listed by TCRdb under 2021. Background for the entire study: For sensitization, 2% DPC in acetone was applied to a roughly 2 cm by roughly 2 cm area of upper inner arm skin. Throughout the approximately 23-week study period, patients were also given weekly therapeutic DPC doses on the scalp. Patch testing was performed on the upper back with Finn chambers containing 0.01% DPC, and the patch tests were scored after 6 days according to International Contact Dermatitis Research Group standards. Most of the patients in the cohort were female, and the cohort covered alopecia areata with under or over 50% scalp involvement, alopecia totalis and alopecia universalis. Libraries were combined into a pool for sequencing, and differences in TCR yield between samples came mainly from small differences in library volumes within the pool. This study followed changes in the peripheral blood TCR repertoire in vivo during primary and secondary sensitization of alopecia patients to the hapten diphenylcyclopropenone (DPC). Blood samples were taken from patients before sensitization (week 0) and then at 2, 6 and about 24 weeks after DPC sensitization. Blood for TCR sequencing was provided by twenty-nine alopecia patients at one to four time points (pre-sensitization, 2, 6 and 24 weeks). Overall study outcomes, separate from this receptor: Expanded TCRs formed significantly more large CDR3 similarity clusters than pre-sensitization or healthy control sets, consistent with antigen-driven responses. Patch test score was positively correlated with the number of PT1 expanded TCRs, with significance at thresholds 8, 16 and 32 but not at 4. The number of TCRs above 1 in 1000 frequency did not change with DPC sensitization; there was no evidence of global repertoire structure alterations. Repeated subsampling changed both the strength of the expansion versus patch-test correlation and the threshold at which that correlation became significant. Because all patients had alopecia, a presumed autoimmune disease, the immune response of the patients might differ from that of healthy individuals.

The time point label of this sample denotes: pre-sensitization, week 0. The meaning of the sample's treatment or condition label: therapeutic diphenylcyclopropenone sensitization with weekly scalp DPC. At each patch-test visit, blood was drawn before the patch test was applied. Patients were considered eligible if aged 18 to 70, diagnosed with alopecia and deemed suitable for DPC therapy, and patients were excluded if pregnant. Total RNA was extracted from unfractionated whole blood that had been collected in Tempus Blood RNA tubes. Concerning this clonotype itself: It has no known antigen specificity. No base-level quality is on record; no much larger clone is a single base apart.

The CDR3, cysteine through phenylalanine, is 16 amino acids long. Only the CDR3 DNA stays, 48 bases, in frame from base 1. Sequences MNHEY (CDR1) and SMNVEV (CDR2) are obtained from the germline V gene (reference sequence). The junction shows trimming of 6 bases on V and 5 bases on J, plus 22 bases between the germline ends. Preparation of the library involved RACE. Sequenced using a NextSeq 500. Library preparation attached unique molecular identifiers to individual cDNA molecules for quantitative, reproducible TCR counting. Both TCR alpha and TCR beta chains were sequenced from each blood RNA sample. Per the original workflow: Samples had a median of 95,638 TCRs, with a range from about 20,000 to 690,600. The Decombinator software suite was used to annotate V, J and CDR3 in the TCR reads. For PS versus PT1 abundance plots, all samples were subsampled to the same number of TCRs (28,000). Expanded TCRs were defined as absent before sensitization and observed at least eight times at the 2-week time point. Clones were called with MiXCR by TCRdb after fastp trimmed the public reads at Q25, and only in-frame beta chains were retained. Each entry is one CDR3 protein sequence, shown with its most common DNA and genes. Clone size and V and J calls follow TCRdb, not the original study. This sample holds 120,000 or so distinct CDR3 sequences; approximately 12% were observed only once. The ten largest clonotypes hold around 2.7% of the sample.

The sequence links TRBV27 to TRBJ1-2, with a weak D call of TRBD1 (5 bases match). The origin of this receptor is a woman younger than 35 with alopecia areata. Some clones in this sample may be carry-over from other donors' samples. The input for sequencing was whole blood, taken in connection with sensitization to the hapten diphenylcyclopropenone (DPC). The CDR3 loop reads CASSPYGDSALYGYTF. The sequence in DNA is TGTGCCAGCAGCCCCTACGGAGACAGTGCTTTGTATGGCTACACCTTC.